These 16 T cell receptor beta chains were all obtained from the same sample, sequenced in a study of shared clonotypes between healthy human individuals. Using immunoSEQ multiplex PCR, the repertoire was profiled, and TCRdb retains in-frame clones only, with some absent. This sample has a few million clones, with 90% to 95% found just once. CD45RO-negative, CCR7-selected cells formed the naive CD8 fraction, which excluded terminally differentiated effector memory CD45RA+ cells. Specimen: naive CD8+ T cells from PBMCs. The receptor set was obtained from a man younger than 35 in good health. Some clones in this sample may be carry-over from other donors' samples.

V and J are TRBV5-4 and TRBJ2-7, with a tentative D call TRBD2 (5 bases). The V end lost 4 bases, the J end lost 3 bases, and 17 bases lay between the germline ends. CDR3 length: 15 amino acids. Looked up from germline, CDR1 is SGHNT and CDR2 is YYREEE (reference sequence). Written as DNA, the CDR3 is TGTGCCAGCAGCCCTTATCGGAATAGCGTCTACGAGCAGTACTTC. Protein sequence: CASSPYRNSVYEQYF.

The CDR3 bases are TGCGCCAGCAGCCAAGTAGGTCTAGCGGGAACCGGCGAGCAGTACTTC. Protein product: CASSQVGLAGTGEQYF. This chain joins TRBV4-1 and TRBJ2-7, with 9 bases lining up with TRBD2. V gave up 1 base and J gave up 6 bases; unmatched junction bases: 10. CDR3 length equals 16 residues. Germline values: CDR1 MGHRA, CDR2 YSYEKL.

The gene calls are TRBV7-9 and TRBJ2-7; perhaps TRBD1 as D (6 bases). Trimming shortened V by 5 bases and J by 3 bases, and 8 bases separated the two germline ends. Germline V gene data show CDR1 as SEHNR and CDR2 as FQNEAQ (reference sequence). The CDR3 loop spans 12 amino acids. In DNA form, the CDR3 reads TGTGCCAGCAGCCGGACAGACTACGAGCAGTACTTC. It is translated as CASSRTDYEQYF.

The chain employs TRBV5-1 and TRBJ1-2; tentative D call: TRBD1 (6 bases). The CDR3 runs 13 residues. Germline V CDR1 and CDR2: SGHRS, YFSETQ. Trimming shortened V by 4 bases and J by 7 bases, and 14 bases separated the two germline ends. This CDR3 is CASSAGQPSGYTF. The CDR3 DNA reads TGCGCCAGCAGCGCCGGACAGCCCTCTGGCTACACCTTC.

This chain links TRBV9 with TRBJ2-5; TRBD2 matches at 8 bases. The CDR3 sequence is 14 residues long. The germline CDR1 and CDR2 sequences are SGDLS and YYNGEE. V shed 3 bases and J 2 bases; nucleotides not matched to a gene: 3. CDR3 sequence: CASSGVAGQETQYF. The CDR3 nucleotides read TGTGCCAGCAGCGGGGTAGCGGGACAAGAGACCCAGTACTTC.

J is TRBJ2-7 and V is TRBV30; 8 bases are shared with TRBD1. With V trimmed by 5 bases and J by 0 bases, 6 bases remained unmatched. Looked up from germline, CDR1 is GTSNPN and CDR2 is SVGIG (reference sequence). The CDR3 totals 14 residues. The CDR3 DNA reads as TGTGCCTGGGGGGGACAGGTGTCCTCCTACGAGCAGTACTTC. This codes for CAWGGQVSSYEQYF.

The chain carries TRBV7-8 and TRBJ2-1, with D maybe TRBD1 (6 bases). Germline-derived CDR1 and CDR2 are SGHVS and FQNEAQ. This CDR3 is 13 amino acids long. Trimming shortened V by 4 bases and J by 6 bases, and 10 bases separated the two germline ends. CDR3 sequence reads: CASSSGVINEQFF. CDR3 DNA: TGTGCCAGCAGCTCAGGGGTGATCAATGAGCAGTTCTTC.

This chain joins TRBV7-3 and TRBJ2-5; 8 nucleotides line up with TRBD2. This CDR3 spans 15 amino acids. CDR1 is SGHTA, CDR2 FQGTGA, per germline. The junction had 9 bases not matched to a gene; V was cut back by 5 bases and J by 4 bases. DNA for the CDR3: TGTGCCAGCAGCCCGTTAAGCGGGAGTCGAGAGACCCAGTACTTC. It encodes CASSPLSGSRETQYF. Combining the CDR3 with reference TRBV7-3 and TRBJ2-5 gives the whole variable domain GAGVSQTPSNKVTEKGKYVELRCDPISGHTALYWYRQSLGQGPEFLIYFQGTGAADDSGLPNDRFFAVRPEGSVSTLKIQRTERGDSAVYLCASSPLSGSRETQYFGPGTRLLVL.

The chain combines TRBV5-4 with TRBJ2-7; possible D gene TRBD1, 6 bases. Germline loops: CDR1 SGHNT, CDR2 YYREEE (reference sequence). CDR3 length: 15 residues. The V gene lost 5 bases and the J gene lost 3 bases, with 18 bases spanning the gap. The CDR3 DNA reads as TGTGCCAGCAGTCTACCGGGGACACCCGGCTACGAGCAGTACTTC. Translating it yields CASSLPGTPGYEQYF.

The chain links TRBV28 to TRBJ1-2, with 8 bases fitting TRBD1. Germline V gene lookup returns CDR1 MDHEN and CDR2 SYDVKM. The V segment lost 6 bases and the J segment 8 bases; nucleotides outside the gene matches: 14. This CDR3 comprises 15 residues. The CDR3: CASSSPGDRGRGYTF. CDR3 nucleotides: TGTGCCAGCAGCTCCCCCGGAGACAGGGGTCGCGGCTACACCTTC.

V usage is TRBV27 and J usage is TRBJ2-7; no definite D call. Germline V gives CDR1 MNHEY, CDR2 SMNVEV (reference sequence). The V and J ends lost 3 bases and 2 bases respectively, with 8 bases between them. The CDR3 has 13 residues. In nucleotides, the CDR3 is TGTGCCAGCAGTTTTACTGTAGCCTACGAGCAGTACTTC. It translates to CASSFTVAYEQYF.

The count of this clone is one. This rearrangement joins TRBV15 to TRBJ2-7; D unresolved. The germline V and J ends were trimmed by 1 base and 4 bases, with 17 bases remaining between them. The CDR3 spans 16 residues. Germline loops: CDR1 LNHNV, CDR2 YYDKDF (reference sequence). The CDR3 is CATSRVVTAFSYEQYF. The CDR3 region has the DNA TGTGCCACCAGCAGAGTAGTGACCGCTTTCTCTTACGAGCAGTACTTC.

The genes are TRBV5-1 and TRBJ2-1; TRBD2 matches at 8 bases. CDR3 length equals 17 residues. In germline, CDR1 is SGHRS, CDR2 YFSETQ. J was trimmed by 9 bases and V by 9 bases; bases with no gene match: 23. The CDR3, as DNA: TGCGCCACCACGACACAAGCCTCGGGCGGGAGGAGCCCTGAGCAGTTCTTC. As protein: CATTTQASGGRSPEQFF.

V gene TRBV27 combines with J gene TRBJ1-1; tentatively, D is TRBD1 (6 bases). Looked up from germline, CDR1 is MNHEY and CDR2 is SMNVEV (reference sequence). Trimming removed 5 bases at V and 1 base at J, with 11 bases between. The length of the CDR3 is 14 residues. Here the CDR3 reads CASSQGTRNTEAFF. For the CDR3, the DNA is TGTGCCAGCAGTCAGGGGACGAGGAACACTGAAGCTTTCTTT.

V and J are TRBV9 and TRBJ2-5; 7 nucleotides match TRBD2. Germline CDR1 SGDLS, CDR2 YYNGEE. V lost 0 bases to trimming and J lost 5 bases; unmatched junction nucleotides: 7. The CDR3 covers 15 residues. The CDR3 DNA sequence: TGTGCCAGCAGCGTAGGCGGGGGATCTGCGGAGACCCAGTACTTC. Translating it yields CASSVGGGSAETQYF. The full variable domain, rest sourced from reference TRBV9 and TRBJ2-5, is DSGVTQTPKHLITATGQRVTLRCSPRSGDLSVYWYQQSLDQGLQFLIQYYNGEERAKGNILERFSAQQFPDLHSELNLSSLELGDSALYFCASSVGGGSAETQYFGPGTRLLVL.

V usage is TRBV27 and J usage is TRBJ2-7; D uncertain. Trimming stripped 2 bases from V and 6 bases from J, with 17 bases between. Germline V gene lookup returns CDR1 MNHEY and CDR2 SMNVEV (reference sequence). The CDR3 extends over 15 amino acids. This CDR3 reads CASSLTAGVLGEQYF. DNA of the CDR3: TGTGCCAGCAGTTTAACGGCAGGAGTCTTGGGCGAGCAGTACTTC.